A selection of T cell receptor beta chains follows, all from one sample in a study of blood T cells in healthy people across ages. TCRdb reprocessed the 5' RACE reads with MiXCR, giving one entry per CDR3 protein. The sample comprises over 500,000 distinct CDR3 sequences, about 25% of which are singletons, and over 3.5% rests with the top ten. The same data also went into a second study, on T cells of mothers and their children.

Input material: blood. The source of these receptors is a boy younger than 10 in good health. The CDR3 runs from the conserved cysteine through the conserved F or W. Fields, in order: J gene, D gene, clone size, V gene, CDR3 protein, CDR3 DNA. D genes are given only for firm matches. Part of the rows lack a size; the others show once, few, many or a class for expanded clones.

TRBJ2-5	TRBD2	.	TRBV6-9	CASTVGLAGETQYF	TGTGCCAGCACCGTAGGACTAGCGGGGGAGACCCAGTACTTC
TRBJ2-7	TRBD1	few	TRBV6-5	CASSSGQGVYEQYF	TGTGCCAGCAGTTCGGGACAGGGAGTGTATGAGCAGTACTTC
TRBJ2-1	TRBD2	few	TRBV6-4	CASSAGGSYNEQFF	TGTGCCAGCAGTGCGGGGGGCTCCTACAATGAGCAGTTCTTC
TRBJ2-1	.	few	TRBV20-1	CSARIILSNEQFF	TGCAGTGCTAGAATCATCCTCTCCAATGAGCAGTTCTTC
TRBJ1-1	.	.	TRBV20-1	CSARVSGTEAFF	TGCAGTGCTAGGGTTTCAGGGACTGAAGCTTTCTTT
TRBJ1-5	.	.	TRBV7-9	CASSSTSDGNQPQHF	TGTGCCAGCAGCTCTACCTCGGACGGAAATCAGCCCCAGCATTTT
TRBJ1-1	TRBD1	few	TRBV29-1	CSVDRGRNTEAFF	TGCAGCGTTGACAGGGGGCGGAACACTGAAGCTTTCTTT
TRBJ1-2	.	.	TRBV18	CASSPRQGAHNYGYTF	TGTGCCAGCTCACCACGTCAAGGGGCACATAACTATGGCTACACCTTC
TRBJ2-2	.	few	TRBV7-9	CASSTLEWTLLTGELFF	TGTGCCAGCAGTACTCTGGAATGGACACTTCTTACCGGGGAGCTGTTTTTT
TRBJ2-5	TRBD2	few	TRBV11-2	CASSFGPRGGGQTQYF	TGTGCCAGCAGCTTCGGGCCCCGGGGGGGTGGACAGACCCAGTACTTC
TRBJ2-5	.	.	TRBV5-1	CASSLATEGKTQYF	TGCGCCAGCAGCTTGGCTACAGAGGGGAAGACCCAGTACTTC
TRBJ2-6	.	many	TRBV6-6	CAISPRSWSSGANVLTF	TGTGCCATCTCGCCTCGGTCGTGGAGCTCTGGGGCCAACGTCCTGACTTTC
TRBJ2-7	TRBD2	.	TRBV20-1	CSARTSGGASYEQYF	TGCAGTGCTCGTACTAGCGGGGGGGCCTCCTACGAGCAGTATTTC
TRBJ1-4	.	.	TRBV6-6	CASSRNREDYEKLFF	TGTGCCAGCAGTCGTAACAGGGAGGACTATGAAAAACTGTTTTTT
TRBJ2-2	.	.	TRBV2	CASRPDTANTGELFF	TGTGCCAGCAGGCCAGACACTGCGAACACCGGGGAGCTGTTTTTT
TRBJ1-2	.	few	TRBV29-1	CSVVGRGGYTF	TGCAGCGTTGTCGGGAGAGGCGGCTACACCTTC